These 32 T cell receptor beta chains were sequenced from one sample in a study of T-cell memory formation after mild COVID-19. TCRdb reprocessed the 5' RACE reads with MiXCR, giving one entry per CDR3 protein. Of fewer than 60,000 distinct CDR3 sequences in the sample, more than 10% were seen once. The sequencing sample was made of PBMCs or a T cell subset sorted from them (not recorded which). The receptor source for this set is a young man who had mild COVID-19 (a few samples of this study predate the infection). Cell type and time point are not known.

This clonotype was picked up many times. This sequence joins TRBV4-3 and TRBJ2-3, with D unresolved. The CDR3 totals 13 residues. V lost 0 bases to trimming and J lost 4 bases, with 5 bases between them. Germline values: CDR1 LGHNA, CDR2 YSLEER. The CDR3 sequence is CASSQELADTQYF. In DNA form, the CDR3 reads TGCGCCAGCAGCCAAGAGCTAGCAGATACGCAGTATTTT.

This clonotype was recorded many times. The chain uses TRBV29-1 and TRBJ2-2, with 8 bases matching TRBD1. The germline CDR1 and CDR2 sequences are SQVTM and ANQGSEA. V shed 3 bases, J shed 1 base, and the junction held 4 bases outside the gene matches. The CDR3 has 15 amino acids. The CDR3 region is CSVDLGQGNTGELFF. CDR3 in DNA: TGCAGCGTTGACCTCGGACAGGGGAACACCGGGGAGCTGTTTTTT.

This clonotype showed up many times. The chain carries TRBV7-2 and TRBJ1-4, with D tentatively TRBD1 (6 bases). Germline assignment: CDR1 SGHTA and CDR2 FQGNSA. Deletions cut 3 bases from V and 8 bases from J, with 16 bases between. There are 15 residues in the CDR3. This CDR3 reads CASSFKPGQEEKLFF. The CDR3 bases are TGTGCCAGCAGCTTTAAGCCGGGACAAGAGGAAAAACTGTTTTTT.

This clonotype appeared many times. The chain is built from TRBV7-9 and TRBJ2-4; 9 nucleotides agree with TRBD1. V lost 1 base, J lost 2 bases, and 15 bases stayed unmatched. The germline V gene encodes CDR1 SEHNR and CDR2 FQNEAQ (reference sequence). This CDR3 has 20 amino acids. CDR3 sequence (DNA): TGTGCCAGCAGCTTAGTCCCCTCGGGACAGGGTTCTTTCCCCAAAAACATTCAGTACTTC. It is translated as CASSLVPSGQGSFPKNIQYF.

This clonotype has ten or more counts. This chain uses TRBV7-9 with TRBJ2-3, with 9 bases identical to TRBD2. Trimming at V came to 2 bases and at J to 2 bases, leaving 8 bases not matched to a gene. CDR3 size: 17 residues. CDR1 and CDR2 (germline): SEHNR, FQNEAQ (reference sequence). CDR3 coding DNA: TGTGCCAGCAGCTTACCCCGGGCTAGCGGGGACACAGATACGCAGTATTTT. It is translated as CASSLPRASGDTDTQYF.

This clonotype was picked up a small number of times. The chain carries TRBV5-1 and TRBJ2-1; perhaps TRBD1 as D (6 bases). The length of the CDR3 is 14 residues. The ends were cut back, 4 bases at V and 3 bases at J, with 11 bases in the middle. Germline CDR1 reads SGHRS; CDR2 reads YFSETQ. CDR3 loop: CASSIGQSYNEQFF. For the CDR3, the DNA is TGCGCCAGCAGCATCGGACAGAGCTACAATGAGCAGTTCTTC. Filled out from reference TRBV5-1 and TRBJ2-1, the complete variable domain reads KAGVTQTPRYLIKTRGQQVTLSCSPISGHRSVSWYQQTPGQGLQFLFEYFSETQRNKGNFPGRFSGRQFSNSRSEMNVSTLELGDSALYLCASSIGQSYNEQFFGPGTRLTVL.

This chain joins TRBV6-1 and TRBJ2-3; no firm D call. The CDR3 loop spans 15 amino acids. Germline V gives CDR1 MNHNS, CDR2 SASEGT. V lost 7 bases, J lost 1 base, and 15 bases lay in between. CDR3 in amino acids: CASTAGHPGTDTQYF. CDR3 sequence (DNA): TGTGCCAGCACCGCCGGGCACCCGGGCACAGATACGCAGTATTTT.

This clonotype was seen a handful of times. This chain joins TRBV18 and TRBJ2-3; D unresolved. This CDR3 region has 15 residues. With 3 bases removed from V and 1 base from J, the gap between germline ends came to 11 bases. Per germline, CDR1 KGHSH and CDR2 LQKENI. CDR3 amino acids: CASSPPPAGTDTQYF. DNA of the CDR3: TGTGCCAGCTCACCCCCGCCCGCGGGCACAGATACGCAGTATTTT.

This clonotype was detected a few times. The chain employs TRBV24-1 and TRBJ2-5, with D possibly TRBD2 on 5 matching bases. Germline V CDR1 and CDR2: KGHDR, SFDVKD. The CDR3 loop spans 13 amino acids. V was shortened by 7 bases and J by 2 bases, with 10 bases between the two germline ends. CDR3 in amino acids: CATRRSGQETQYF. The DNA of the CDR3 is TGTGCCACCAGACGAAGCGGACAAGAGACCCAGTACTTC.

This clonotype has ten or more counts. CDR3 coding DNA: TGTGCCAGCCGCGACAGGGGGCTTCGCACAGATACGCAGTATTTT. It is translated as CASRDRGLRTDTQYF. J is TRBJ2-3 and V is TRBV6-5; 10 bases match TRBD1. This CDR3 contains 15 residues. Germline loops: CDR1 MNHEY, CDR2 SVGAGI. With 8 bases clipped from V and 1 base from J, the junction kept 6 bases outside the gene matches.

The chain joins TRBV6-4 to TRBJ2-1; D remains ambiguous. V lost 2 bases and J 4 bases, leaving 18 bases between the germline ends. The CDR3 has 17 amino acids. CDR1 is MRHNA, CDR2 SNTAGT, per germline. The CDR3 loop is CASSDRAGIDWYNEQFF. CDR3 in DNA: TGTGCCAGCAGTGACAGGGCCGGTATAGACTGGTACAATGAGCAGTTCTTC.

This clonotype was seen only a few times. This chain links TRBV4-1 with TRBJ1-2; D ambiguous. CDR1 is MGHRA and CDR2 is YSYEKL in the germline V gene. The CDR3 is 17 residues long. V was pared by 2 bases and J by 8 bases, with 24 bases between. The CDR3: CASSQPLFGFVRWGYTF. In DNA form, the CDR3 reads TGCGCCAGCAGCCAACCCCTGTTTGGGTTCGTAAGATGGGGCTACACCTTC.

The table lists this clonotype with a few counts. The gene calls are TRBV19 and TRBJ2-5, with 11 bases matching TRBD2. V lost 4 bases and J lost 1; bases outside the gene matches: 5. Looked up from germline, CDR1 is LNHDA and CDR2 is SQIVND (reference sequence). The CDR3 covers 16 residues. CDR3: CASSNGGTSGQETQYF. CDR3 nucleotides: TGTGCCAGTAGTAACGGGGGGACTAGCGGCCAAGAGACCCAGTACTTC.

This sequence joins TRBV3-1 and TRBJ1-5; D remains unclear. The CDR3 is made up of 15 amino acids. In germline, CDR1 is LGHDT, CDR2 YNNKEL (reference sequence). With 0 bases removed from V and 9 bases from J, the gap between germline ends came to 15 bases. The CDR3 bases are TGTGCCAGCAGCCAAGACGGCGGGGAAATTGGGCCCCAGCATTTT. Amino acids: CASSQDGGEIGPQHF.

This clonotype was counted only a few times. The V and J genes are TRBV20-1 and TRBJ2-5; 7 bases fit TRBD2. Germline lookup yields CDR1 DFQATT and CDR2 SNEGSKA (reference sequence). This CDR3 is built from 14 residues. V shed 8 bases, J shed 7 bases, and the junction held 16 bases outside the gene matches. Here the CDR3 DNA reads TGCAGTTTTGGTTCTAGCGGTAGCGGTCGGACCCAGTACTTC. It translates to CSFGSSGSGRTQYF.

This rearrangement joins TRBV6-1 to TRBJ2-2; D is ambiguous. Germline values: CDR1 MNHNS, CDR2 SASEGT. The CDR3 runs 14 residues. The V end lost 7 bases, the J end lost 7 bases, and 16 bases lay between the germline ends. CDR3 amino acids: CASIPPFEVGELFF. The CDR3 bases are TGTGCCAGCATCCCCCCCTTCGAGGTCGGGGAGCTGTTTTTT.

The chain uses TRBV7-9 and TRBJ2-3; TRBD2 agrees at 7 bases. CDR1 is SEHNR, CDR2 FQNEAQ, per germline (reference sequence). The CDR3 contains 14 residues. The V gene end was trimmed by 2 bases and the J gene end by 5 bases; junction bases not matched to a gene: 4. CDR3 protein: CASSLTGGLDTQYF. For the CDR3, the DNA is TGTGCCAGCAGCTTAACGGGGGGTCTAGATACGCAGTATTTT.

The V call is TRBV5-5, the J call TRBJ2-7; either TRBD1 or TRBD2 may supply D (5 bases each). This CDR3 region has 14 residues. Germline CDR1 SGHKS, CDR2 YYEKEE (reference sequence). Trimming stripped 4 bases from V and 2 bases from J, with 13 bases between. The CDR3 coding sequence is TGTGCCAGCAGCGGGGACGGGCCGACCTACGAGCAGTACGTC. It specifies CASSGDGPTYEQYV.

Written as DNA, the CDR3 is TGTGCCTGGAGTGTATGGGGGGAGCAGTACTTC. Encoded protein: CAWSVWGEQYF. V gene TRBV30 combines with J gene TRBJ2-7, with D perhaps given as TRBD1 or TRBD2 (5 bases each). CDR1 is GTSNPN and CDR2 is SVGIG in the germline V gene (reference sequence). V was clipped by 0 bases and J by 7 bases, with 7 bases between them. The CDR3 has 11 residues.

Only a few counts were recorded for this clonotype. The chain recombines TRBV5-1 with TRBJ2-7; TRBD1 is a possible D gene (6 bases). V lost 2 bases and J 3 bases, leaving 12 bases between the germline ends. Germline values: CDR1 SGHRS, CDR2 YFSETQ. CDR3 length: 14 residues. CDR3 sequence: CASSLQGSFYEQYV. The CDR3, as DNA: TGCGCCAGCAGCTTACAGGGTTCTTTCTACGAGCAGTACGTC.

This clonotype was observed a handful of times. J is TRBJ2-3 and V is TRBV18; D perhaps matches TRBD2 (6 bases). The V gene lost 7 bases and the J gene lost 0 bases, with 14 bases spanning the gap. This CDR3 has 15 residues. Germline-derived CDR1 and CDR2 are KGHSH and LQKENI. The CDR3 coding sequence is TGTGCCAGCTGTGCGGACTATCTTAGCACAGATACGCAGTATTTT. Translated, it gives CASCADYLSTDTQYF.

This clonotype was seen ten or more times. The V gene is TRBV6-6, the J gene TRBJ1-2; D remains ambiguous. V was shortened by 7 bases and J by 8 bases, with 20 bases between the two germline ends. This CDR3 contains 14 residues. CDR1 is MNHNY and CDR2 is SVGAGI in the germline V gene (reference sequence). CDR3 sequence (DNA): TGTGCCAGCACCCCTAGGCCCGGAAGGAGCGGCTACACCTTC. Translated: CASTPRPGRSGYTF.

This clonotype has a handful of counts. The chain combines TRBV9 with TRBJ2-7; 8 bases agree with TRBD1. Germline CDR1 and CDR2: SGDLS and YYNGEE. V was clipped by 3 bases and J by 3 bases; unmatched bases: 11. This CDR3 comprises 16 residues. The CDR3 nucleotides read TGTGCCAGCAGCGCCCGAATGGACAGGGACAACTACGAGCAGTACTTC. Encoded protein: CASSARMDRDNYEQYF.

V usage is TRBV5-1 and J usage is TRBJ1-5, with TRBD1 identical over 8 bases. V gave up 0 bases and J gave up 7 bases; unmatched junction bases: 9. The CDR3 runs 16 residues. Per germline, CDR1 SGHRS and CDR2 YFSETQ. This CDR3 is CASSLGAGGYGQPQHF. The CDR3 nucleotides are TGCGCCAGCAGCTTGGGGGCAGGGGGCTATGGGCAGCCCCAGCATTTT.

The chain recombines TRBV24-1 with TRBJ2-3; D unclear. V lost 2 bases and J 1 base, leaving 12 bases between the germline ends. CDR1 KGHDR and CDR2 SFDVKD come from the germline V gene. The CDR3 loop spans 16 amino acids. CDR3 protein: CATSDSLETGTDTQYF. CDR3 sequence (DNA): TGTGCCACCAGTGATTCCCTGGAAACAGGCACAGATACGCAGTATTTT.

This chain uses TRBV2 with TRBJ2-3, with a tentative D call TRBD2 (6 bases). The V gene lost 9 bases and the J gene lost 2 bases, with 9 bases spanning the gap. Germline loops: CDR1 SNHLY, CDR2 FYNNEI. CDR3 length: 12 amino acids. The CDR3 sequence: CASSGNTDTQYF. The CDR3 DNA reads TGTGCCAGTAGCGGAAACACAGATACGCAGTATTTT.

CDR3 DNA sequence: TGTGCCAGCAGCCCGACAGGGGACTTGGCGACCCAGTACTTC. Its protein product is CASSPTGDLATQYF. The rearrangement uses TRBV6-6 and TRBJ2-5; 8 bases agree with TRBD1. The CDR3 sequence is 14 residues long. With V trimmed by 6 bases and J by 7 bases, 10 bases remained unmatched. The germline V gene encodes CDR1 MNHNY and CDR2 SVGAGI (reference sequence).

Ten or more counts support this clonotype. The chain carries TRBV7-2 and TRBJ2-1; D gene ambiguous. Trimming shortened V by 5 bases and J by 0 bases, and 11 bases separated the two germline ends. Germline loops: CDR1 SGHTA, CDR2 FQGNSA. The CDR3 is 15 residues long. The CDR3 DNA is TGTGCCAGCAGCCCCCCGGGTCGCTCCTACAATGAGCAGTTCTTC. Translation: CASSPPGRSYNEQFF. The full variable domain, its missing parts supplied by reference TRBV7-2 and TRBJ2-1, is GAGVSQSPSNKVTEKGKDVELRCDPISGHTALYWYRQSLGQGLEFLIYFQGNSAPDKSGLPSDRFSAERTGGSVSTLTIQRTQQEDSAVYLCASSPPGRSYNEQFFGPGTRLTVL.

The chain has TRBV4-1 and TRBJ2-3; TRBD2 matches 7 bases. CDR3 length: 16 amino acids. The J segment lost 2 bases and the V segment lost 0 bases, leaving 5 bases of the junction unmatched. Germline V gene data show CDR1 as MGHRA and CDR2 as YSYEKL. The CDR3 coding sequence is TGCGCCAGCAGCCAAGATAGGCTAGCGGACACAGATACGCAGTATTTT. This sequence encodes CASSQDRLADTDTQYF.

This clonotype appeared many times. The chain links TRBV5-4 to TRBJ2-1; D ambiguous. The V end was cut by 4 bases, the J end by 9 bases, with 17 bases between. There are 14 residues in the CDR3. Germline V gene lookup returns CDR1 SGHNT and CDR2 YYREEE (reference sequence). CDR3 DNA sequence: TGTGCCAGCAGCCGACCAACCGGCCCCCGTGAGCAGTTCTTC. It is translated as CASSRPTGPREQFF. Supplemented by reference TRBV5-4 and TRBJ2-1, the full variable domain reads ETGVTQSPTHLIKTRGQQVTLRCSSQSGHNTVSWYQQALGQGPQFIFQYYREEENGRGNFPPRFSGLQFPNYSSELNVNALELDDSALYLCASSRPTGPREQFFGPGTRLTVL.

CDR3 coding DNA: TGCGCCAGCAGTCAACGGCTAGCGGGGGCCCAAGAGACCCAGTACTTC. It is translated as CASSQRLAGAQETQYF. V usage is TRBV23-1 and J usage is TRBJ2-5; TRBD2 agrees at 10 bases. TRBV23-1 is sorted into the ORF group, with uncertain function. V lost 2 bases and J lost 1; bases outside the gene matches: 4. This CDR3 comprises 16 residues.

This clonotype has a handful of counts. V usage is TRBV20-1 and J usage is TRBJ1-5; D is uncertain. V was clipped by 5 bases and J by 0 bases, with 8 bases between them. Looked up from germline, CDR1 is DFQATT and CDR2 is SNEGSKA (reference sequence). This CDR3 has 13 residues. The CDR3 sequence is CSAETDSNQPQHF. CDR3 sequence (DNA): TGCAGTGCTGAGACTGATAGCAATCAGCCCCAGCATTTT.